This T cell receptor (beta chain) emerged from a study of metastatic and nonmetastatic thyroid tumors. Study-level results: In both blood and tumor samples, TCR beta diversity was reported significantly higher for malignant than benign nodules.

Not a single patient had been given any form of treatment at any point before undergoing thyroid surgery. TCRdb re-analyzed the PCR reads through MiXCR. The data hold over 10,000 clones, with approximately 23% observed a single time. The sample holds a few counts of this clone. Antigen unknown. The CDR3 totals 14 residues. Per the germline V gene, CDR1 is ENHRY and CDR2 is SYGVKD. V was clipped by 6 bases and J by 6 bases; unmatched bases: 4. Input material: adjacent normal tissue. This clonotype was obtained from a female donor with papillary thyroid cancer or a benign thyroid nodule (not recorded which). Some clones in this sample may be carry-over from other donors' samples. The chain recombines TRBV10-3 with TRBJ2-1; 11 bases map to TRBD1. The chain's CDR3 is CAISSGTGGNEQFF. The CDR3, as DNA: TGTGCCATCAGCTCCGGGACAGGGGGCAATGAGCAGTTCTTC.